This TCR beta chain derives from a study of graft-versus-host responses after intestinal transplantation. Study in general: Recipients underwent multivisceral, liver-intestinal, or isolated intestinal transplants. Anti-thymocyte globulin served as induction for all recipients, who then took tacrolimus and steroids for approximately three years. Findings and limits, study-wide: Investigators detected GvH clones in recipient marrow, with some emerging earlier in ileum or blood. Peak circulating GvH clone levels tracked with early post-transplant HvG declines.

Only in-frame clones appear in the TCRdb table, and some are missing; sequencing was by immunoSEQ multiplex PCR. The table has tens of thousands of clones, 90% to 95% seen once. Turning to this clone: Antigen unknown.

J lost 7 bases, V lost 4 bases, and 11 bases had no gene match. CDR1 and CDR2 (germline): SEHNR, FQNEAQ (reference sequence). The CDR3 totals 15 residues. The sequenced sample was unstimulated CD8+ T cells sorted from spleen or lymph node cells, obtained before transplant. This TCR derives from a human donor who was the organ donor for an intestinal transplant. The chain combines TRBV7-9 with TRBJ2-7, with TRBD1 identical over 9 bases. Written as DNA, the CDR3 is TGTGCCAGCAGCTCCGGACAGGGGCCATATTTTGAGCAGTACTTC. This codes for CASSSGQGPYFEQYF.